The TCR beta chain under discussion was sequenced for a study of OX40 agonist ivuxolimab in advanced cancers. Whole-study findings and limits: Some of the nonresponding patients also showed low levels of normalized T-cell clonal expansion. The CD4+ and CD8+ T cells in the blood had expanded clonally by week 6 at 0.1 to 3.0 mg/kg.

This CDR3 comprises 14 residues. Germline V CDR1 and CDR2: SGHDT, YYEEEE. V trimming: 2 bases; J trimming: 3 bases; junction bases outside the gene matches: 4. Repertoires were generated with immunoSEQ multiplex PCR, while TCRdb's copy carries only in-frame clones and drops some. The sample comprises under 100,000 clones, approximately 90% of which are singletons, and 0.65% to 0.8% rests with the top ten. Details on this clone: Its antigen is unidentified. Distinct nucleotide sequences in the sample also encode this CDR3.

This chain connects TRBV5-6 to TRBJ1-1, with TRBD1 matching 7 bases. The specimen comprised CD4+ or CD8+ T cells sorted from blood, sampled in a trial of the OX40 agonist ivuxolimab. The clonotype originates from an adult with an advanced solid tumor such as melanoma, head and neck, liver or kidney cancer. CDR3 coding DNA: TGTGCCAGCAGCTTTCTGGACAGGTACACTGAAGCTTTCTTT. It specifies CASSFLDRYTEAFF.